One and the same sample provided the 21 T cell receptor beta chains below, sequenced in a study of OX40 agonist ivuxolimab in advanced cancers. The assay was immunoSEQ multiplex PCR, and TCRdb's table has in-frame clones only and misses some. Among about 26,000 clones listed, 76% were seen once. The material was CD4+ or CD8+ T cells sorted from blood, obtained in a trial of the OX40 agonist ivuxolimab. The receptors originated from an adult with an advanced solid tumor such as melanoma, head and neck, liver or kidney cancer.

This chain joins TRBV5-5 and TRBJ1-4; no firm D call. V lost 4 bases, J lost 5 bases, and 9 bases lay in between. This CDR3 has 13 amino acids. Germline lookup yields CDR1 SGHKS and CDR2 YYEKEE (reference sequence). CDR3 nucleotides: TGTGCCAGCAGCGTCCCCCCGAATGAAAAACTGTTTTTT. It specifies CASSVPPNEKLFF. The variable domain in full, completed from reference TRBV5-5 and TRBJ1-4, reads DAGVTQSPTHLIKTRGQQVTLRCSPISGHKSVSWYQQVLGQGPQFIFQYYEKEERGRGNFPDRFSARQFPNYSSELNVNALLLGDSALYLCASSVPPNEKLFFGSGTQLSVL.

This chain links TRBV7-9 with TRBJ2-1; 8 bases map to TRBD1. CDR1 is SEHNR, CDR2 FQNEAQ, per germline (reference sequence). This CDR3 has 15 amino acids. V trimming: 5 bases; J trimming: 2 bases; junction bases outside the gene matches: 5. This chain's CDR3 is CASSVRQGTYNEQFF. The CDR3 DNA sequence: TGTGCCAGCAGCGTTAGACAGGGGACCTACAATGAGCAGTTCTTC.

The chain has TRBV6-5 and TRBJ2-7, with 11 nucleotides matching TRBD2. V lost 3 bases to trimming and J lost 5 bases; unmatched junction nucleotides: 6. The CDR3 length is 15 residues. Per the germline V gene, CDR1 is MNHEY and CDR2 is SVGAGI. The CDR3: CASSYRGLAVNEQYF. Here the CDR3 DNA reads TGTGCCAGCAGTTATAGGGGACTAGCGGTTAACGAGCAGTACTTC.

This chain links TRBV29-1 with TRBJ2-5, with D perhaps TRBD2 (6 bases). The length of the CDR3 is 15 residues. V lost 7 bases and J lost 0, with 18 bases in between. Germline assignment: CDR1 SQVTM and CDR2 ANQGSEA. CDR3 region: CSASGGILYQETQYF. The DNA for the CDR3 is TGCAGCGCAAGTGGGGGGATACTGTACCAAGAGACCCAGTACTTC.

The V gene is TRBV7-3, the J gene TRBJ2-4; 12 bases are shared with TRBD2. Germline values: CDR1 SGHTA, CDR2 FQGTGA. CDR3 length: 20 residues. With 1 base clipped from V and 0 bases from J, the junction kept 10 bases outside the gene matches. In DNA form, the CDR3 reads TGTGCCAGCAGCTTAAATCCCCTAGCGGGGGGGCCTGGAGCCAAAAACATTCAGTACTTC. It yields the protein CASSLNPLAGGPGAKNIQYF.

The chain couples TRBV12-2 to TRBJ1-2; no check of the table's D call, TRBD1, against the DNA was made. TRBV12-2 is a documented pseudogene. The CDR3 has 15 amino acids. CDR3 sequence (DNA): TGTGCAAGTCGCTTAGCGGGCAGAACTAACTATGGCTACACCTTC. As protein: CASRLAGRTNYGYTF.

This clone was detected once. The chain uses TRBV11-1 and TRBJ1-1, with D possibly TRBD1 on 5 matching bases. Germline V gene lookup returns CDR1 SGHAT and CDR2 FQDESV (reference sequence). The germline V and J ends were trimmed by 7 bases and 5 bases, with 23 bases remaining between them. The CDR3 runs to 16 residues. CDR3 in DNA: TGTGCCAGCACCCCCTACGGCGGGGCCAGGCGGACTGAAGCTTTCTTT. This sequence encodes CASTPYGGARRTEAFF.

This chain uses TRBV2 with TRBJ2-3, with TRBD2 matching 10 bases. CDR3 length equals 16 residues. From germline, CDR1 is SNHLY and CDR2 FYNNEI. Trimming removed 5 bases from V and 2 bases from J; junction bases left unmatched: 7. This CDR3 reads CASSFRTSGVTDTQYF. The CDR3 DNA reads as TGTGCCAGCAGTTTTCGAACTAGCGGGGTCACAGATACGCAGTATTTT.

The chain uses TRBV4-1 and TRBJ2-7; 8 bases align to TRBD1. Unmatched junction bases numbered 5, after V lost 3 bases and J lost 4 bases. Per the germline V gene, CDR1 is MGHRA and CDR2 is YSYEKL. The CDR3 runs to 14 residues. The CDR3, as DNA: TGCGCCAGCAGCCATCCGGACAGGGCGTACGAGCAGTACTTC. Protein: CASSHPDRAYEQYF.

The genes are TRBV5-4 and TRBJ1-2, with 9 bases fitting TRBD1. This CDR3 spans 17 amino acids. The germline gives CDR1 SGHNT, CDR2 YYREEE (reference sequence). After removal of 0 bases from V and 4 bases from J, the junction contained 10 bases not matched to a gene. CDR3 residues: CASSLDRGGQGPYGYTF. Written as DNA, the CDR3 is TGTGCCAGCAGCTTGGACCGAGGGGGACAGGGACCCTATGGCTACACCTTC.

The V and J genes are TRBV7-2 and TRBJ1-3; 9 bases map to TRBD1. Trimming removed 5 bases from V and 5 bases from J; junction bases left unmatched: 4. CDR1 is SGHTA and CDR2 is FQGNSA in the germline V gene. This CDR3 is 14 amino acids long. CDR3 sequence reads: CASSTTGGRNTIYF. For the CDR3, the DNA is TGTGCCAGCAGCACGACAGGGGGAAGAAACACCATATATTTT.

The chain carries TRBV7-9 and TRBJ2-7, with D possibly TRBD1 on 6 matching bases. The V and J ends lost 3 bases and 5 bases respectively, with 14 bases between them. The CDR3 loop spans 14 amino acids. Germline CDR1 reads SEHNR; CDR2 reads FQNEAQ (reference sequence). CDR3: CASSLGRGSDEQYF. CDR3 DNA sequence: TGTGCCAGCAGCTTGGGCAGGGGTTCGGACGAGCAGTACTTC. Filled out from reference TRBV7-9 and TRBJ2-7, the complete variable domain reads DTGVSQNPRHKITKRGQNVTFRCDPISEHNRLYWYRQTLGQGPEFLTYFQNEAQLEKSRLLSDRFSAERPKGSFSTLEIQRTEQGDSAMYLCASSLGRGSDEQYFGPGTRLTVT.

This clone was seen only a few times. This chain uses TRBV5-1 with TRBJ2-1; TRBD1 matches 11 bases. The CDR3 is 14 residues long. With 4 bases clipped from V and 6 bases from J, the junction kept 3 bases outside the gene matches. CDR1 is SGHRS and CDR2 is YFSETQ in the germline V gene. The CDR3 here is CASSVGQGGNEQFF. The DNA for the CDR3 is TGCGCCAGCAGCGTGGGACAGGGGGGCAATGAGCAGTTCTTC.

J is TRBJ1-4 and V is TRBV7-2, with D possibly being TRBD1 (5 bases). This CDR3 is 15 amino acids long. V lost 1 base, J lost 12 bases, and 18 bases lay in between. Germline V gene sequence: CDR1 SGHTA, CDR2 FQGNSA. CDR3 in amino acids: CASSLERGNGVELFF. The CDR3 nucleotides are TGTGCCAGCAGCTTAGAAAGGGGCAATGGGGTGGAACTGTTTTTT.

V usage is TRBV19 and J usage is TRBJ2-3; possibly TRBD2 for D (5 bases). Per the germline V gene, CDR1 is LNHDA and CDR2 is SQIVND (reference sequence). Trimming pared 2 bases from V and 6 bases from J, leaving 6 bases between. This CDR3 has 12 amino acids. For the CDR3, the DNA is TGTGCCAGTAGTATAAAGCGGGATACGCAGTATTTT. Residues: CASSIKRDTQYF.

This chain links TRBV5-1 with TRBJ2-6; tentatively, D is TRBD1 (6 bases). This CDR3 is 19 amino acids long. V lost 4 bases to trimming and J lost 0 bases, with 20 bases between them. Germline CDR1 is SGHRS and CDR2 is YFSETQ. CDR3 in DNA: TGCGCCAGCAGCAGCCGGAAGGGGGTTATTAGCTCTGGGGCCAACGTCCTGACTTTC. Its protein is CASSSRKGVISSGANVLTF.

This sequence joins TRBV2 and TRBJ2-4; 9 bases are a match to TRBD1. The CDR3 contains 14 residues. Germline loops: CDR1 SNHLY, CDR2 FYNNEI. The J segment lost 4 bases and the V segment lost 6 bases, leaving 4 bases of the junction unmatched. Here the CDR3 DNA reads TGTGCCAGCAGGGGCGGGACAGGGAAAAACATTCAGTACTTC. It specifies CASRGGTGKNIQYF.

This clone has just a few counts. The J gene is TRBJ1-1, the V gene TRBV19, with TRBD1 as a possible D gene (5 bases). Germline V gene lookup returns CDR1 LNHDA and CDR2 SQIVND (reference sequence). V was cut by 1 base and J by 7 bases, with 13 bases left in between. This CDR3 comprises 14 residues. This CDR3 is CASSIVRGANEAFF. Written as DNA, the CDR3 is TGTGCCAGTAGTATAGTTAGGGGCGCGAATGAAGCTTTCTTT.

The CDR3 coding sequence is TGTGCCATCAGACCGGGAACCGGGACAGCCACCCAAGAGACCCAGTACTTC. Amino acid sequence: CAIRPGTGTATQETQYF. This chain links TRBV10-3 with TRBJ2-5; 7 positions agree with TRBD1. Per germline, CDR1 ENHRY and CDR2 SYGVKD. J was trimmed by 1 base and V by 6 bases; bases with no gene match: 14. The CDR3 runs 17 residues.

The chain carries TRBV27 and TRBJ2-6; a weak D match, TRBD2 (7 bases). Per the germline V gene, CDR1 is MNHEY and CDR2 is SMNVEV (reference sequence). The germline V and J ends were trimmed by 1 base and 3 bases, with 13 bases remaining between them. The CDR3 loop spans 17 amino acids. CDR3 protein: CASSLFSGGGGANVLTF. DNA of the CDR3: TGTGCCAGCAGTTTATTTTCGGGGGGCGGTGGGGCCAACGTCCTGACTTTC.

The chain employs TRBV6-1 and TRBJ1-4; TRBD1 is a possible D gene (5 bases). The CDR3 covers 13 residues. The ends were cut back, 5 bases at V and 6 bases at J, with 10 bases in the middle. Germline values: CDR1 MNHNS, CDR2 SASEGT. CDR3 in amino acids: CASSLQDYEKLFF. In nucleotides, the CDR3 is TGTGCCAGCAGTTTACAGGATTATGAAAAACTGTTTTTT.